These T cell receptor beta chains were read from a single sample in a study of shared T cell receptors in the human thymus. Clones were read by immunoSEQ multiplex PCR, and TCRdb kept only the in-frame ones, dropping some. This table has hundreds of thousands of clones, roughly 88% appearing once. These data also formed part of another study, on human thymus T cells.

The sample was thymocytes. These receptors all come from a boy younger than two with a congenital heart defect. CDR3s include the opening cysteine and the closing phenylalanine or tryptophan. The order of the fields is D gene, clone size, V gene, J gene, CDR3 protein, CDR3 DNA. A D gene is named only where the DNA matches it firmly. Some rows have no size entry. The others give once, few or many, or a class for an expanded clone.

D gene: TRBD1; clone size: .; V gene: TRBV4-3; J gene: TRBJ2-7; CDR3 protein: CASSQDVTGGREQYF; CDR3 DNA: TGCGCCAGCAGCCAAGATGTAACAGGGGGCCGCGAGCAGTACTTC
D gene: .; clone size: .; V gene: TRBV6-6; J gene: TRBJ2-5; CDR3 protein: CASSYTQRVQETQYF; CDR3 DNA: TGTGCCAGCAGTTACACGCAGAGGGTCCAAGAGACCCAGTACTTC
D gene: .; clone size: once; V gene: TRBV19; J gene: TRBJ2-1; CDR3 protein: CASRAEASYNEQFF; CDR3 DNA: TGTGCCAGTAGGGCAGAAGCGTCCTACAATGAGCAGTTCTTC
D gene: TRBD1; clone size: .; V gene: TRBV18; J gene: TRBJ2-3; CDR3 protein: CASSPLGQGILDTQYF; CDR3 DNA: TGTGCCAGCTCACCACTGGGACAGGGGATTTTGGATACGCAGTATTTT
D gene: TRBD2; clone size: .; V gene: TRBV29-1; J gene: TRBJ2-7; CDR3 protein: CSVTTSGIAYEQYF; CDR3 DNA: TGCAGCGTTACGACTAGCGGGATCGCCTACGAGCAGTACTTC
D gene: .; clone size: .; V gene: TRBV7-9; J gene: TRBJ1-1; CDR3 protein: CASSFLSGLASGGAFF; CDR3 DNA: TGTGCCAGCAGCTTCTTGAGTGGTCTAGCTTCGGGGGGGGCTTTCTTT
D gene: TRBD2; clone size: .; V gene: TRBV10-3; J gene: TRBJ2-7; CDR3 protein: CAISQREGSYEQYF; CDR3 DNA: TGTGCCATCAGCCAGCGGGAGGGGTCCTACGAGCAGTACTTC
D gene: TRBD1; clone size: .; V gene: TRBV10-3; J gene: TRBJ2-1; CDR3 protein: CAIGDRVLYNEQFF; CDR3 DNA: TGTGCCATCGGGGACAGGGTCCTCTACAATGAGCAGTTCTTC
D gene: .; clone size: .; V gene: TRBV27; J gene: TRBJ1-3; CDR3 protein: CASSSGAPSRGVGNTIYF; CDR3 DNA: TGTGCCAGCAGCTCAGGGGCCCCCAGCCGAGGAGTCGGAAACACCATATATTTT
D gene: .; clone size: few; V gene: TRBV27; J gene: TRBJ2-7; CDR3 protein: CASSSRRKKYF; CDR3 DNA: TGTGCCAGCAGTTCGCGCCGTAAAAAGTACTTC
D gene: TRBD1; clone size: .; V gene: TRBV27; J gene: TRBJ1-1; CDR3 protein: CASSPSGQGLNTEAFF; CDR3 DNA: TGTGCCAGCAGTCCTTCAGGACAGGGTTTGAACACTGAAGCTTTCTTT
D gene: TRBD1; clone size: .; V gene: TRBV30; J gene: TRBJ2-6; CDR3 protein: CASRGPGANVLTF; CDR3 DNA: TGTGCCTCCAGGGGGCCTGGGGCCAACGTCCTGACTTTC
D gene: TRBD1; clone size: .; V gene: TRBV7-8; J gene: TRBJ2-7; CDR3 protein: CASSPQTGWASYEQYF; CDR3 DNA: TGTGCCAGCAGCCCACAGACAGGGTGGGCCTCCTACGAGCAGTACTTC
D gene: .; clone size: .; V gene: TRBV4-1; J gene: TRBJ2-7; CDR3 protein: CASSQDRVGTYEQYF; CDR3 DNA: TGCGCCAGCAGCCAAGATCGGGTCGGGACATACGAGCAGTACTTC
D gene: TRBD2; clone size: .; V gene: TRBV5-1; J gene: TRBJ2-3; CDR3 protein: CASSLGRLAGYTDTQYF; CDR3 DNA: TGCGCCAGCAGCTTGGGGCGGCTAGCGGGATACACAGATACGCAGTATTTT
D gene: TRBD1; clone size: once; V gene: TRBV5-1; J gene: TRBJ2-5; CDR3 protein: CASSPRGQGLTETQYF; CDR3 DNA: TGCGCCAGCAGCCCGAGGGGACAGGGCCTTACAGAGACCCAGTACTTC
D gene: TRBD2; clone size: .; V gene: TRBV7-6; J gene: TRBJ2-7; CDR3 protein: CASSLAPASGNYEQYF; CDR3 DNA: TGTGCCAGCAGCTTAGCGCCGGCTAGCGGGAATTACGAGCAGTACTTC
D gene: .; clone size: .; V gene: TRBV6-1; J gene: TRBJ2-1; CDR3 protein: CASSLRGGDNEQFF; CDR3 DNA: TGTGCCAGCAGCCTCAGGGGTGGTGACAATGAGCAGTTCTTC
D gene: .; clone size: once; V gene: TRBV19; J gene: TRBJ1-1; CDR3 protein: CASSSTGTRDTEAFF; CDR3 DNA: TGTGCCAGTAGTTCTACCGGGACAAGAGACACTGAAGCTTTCTTT
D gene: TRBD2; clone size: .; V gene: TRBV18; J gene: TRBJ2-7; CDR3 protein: CASSPGGLAGGIFHEQYF; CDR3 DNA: TGTGCCAGCTCTCCCGGGGGACTAGCGGGAGGGATTTTCCATGAGCAGTACTTC
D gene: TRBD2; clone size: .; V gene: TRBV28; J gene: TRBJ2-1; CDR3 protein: CASRGIGLAGINEQFF; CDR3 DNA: TGTGCCAGCAGGGGGATTGGACTAGCGGGAATCAATGAGCAGTTCTTC
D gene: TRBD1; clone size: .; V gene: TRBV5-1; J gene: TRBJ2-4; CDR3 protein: CASSPEHRDRSFLAKNIQYF; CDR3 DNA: TGCGCCAGCAGCCCCGAGCATCGGGACAGATCATTCTTAGCCAAAAACATTCAGTACTTC
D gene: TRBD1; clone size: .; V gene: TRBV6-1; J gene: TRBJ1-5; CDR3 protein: CASSVSGTGKGNQPQHF; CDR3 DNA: TGTGCCAGCAGTGTTTCCGGGACAGGGAAGGGCAATCAGCCCCAGCATTTT
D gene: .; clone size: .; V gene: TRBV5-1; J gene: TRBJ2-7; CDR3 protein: CASSLQGFSYEQYF; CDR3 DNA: TGCGCCAGCAGCCTACAGGGTTTCTCCTACGAGCAGTACTTC
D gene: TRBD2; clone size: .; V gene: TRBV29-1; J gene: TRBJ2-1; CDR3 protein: CSGEGSYNEQFF; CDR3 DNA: TGCAGCGGGGAGGGCTCCTACAATGAGCAGTTCTTC
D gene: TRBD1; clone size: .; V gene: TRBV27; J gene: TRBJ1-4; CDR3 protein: CASSDYKTGRNEKLFF; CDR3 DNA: TGTGCCAGCAGTGACTACAAGACAGGGCGTAATGAAAAACTGTTTTTT
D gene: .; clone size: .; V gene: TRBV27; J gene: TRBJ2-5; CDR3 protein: CASSLLARHRTQYF; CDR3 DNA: TGTGCCAGCAGTTTACTAGCGCGTCACCGGACCCAGTACTTC
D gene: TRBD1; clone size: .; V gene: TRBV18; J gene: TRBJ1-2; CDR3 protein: CASSPRRQGEIYGYTF; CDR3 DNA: TGTGCCAGCTCACCACGTAGACAGGGGGAGATATATGGCTACACCTTC
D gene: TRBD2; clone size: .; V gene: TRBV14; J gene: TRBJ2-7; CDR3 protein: CASSQDRAGAPRAYEQYF; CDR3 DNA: TGTGCCAGCAGCCAAGATCGAGCGGGAGCCCCCCGGGCCTACGAGCAGTACTTC
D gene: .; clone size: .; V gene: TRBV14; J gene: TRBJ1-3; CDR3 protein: CASRPQGSGNTIYF; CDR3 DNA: TGTGCCAGCAGACCCCAGGGTTCAGGAAACACCATATATTTT
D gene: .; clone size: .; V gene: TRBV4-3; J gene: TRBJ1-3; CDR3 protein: CASSQQISPGNTIYF; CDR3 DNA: TGCGCCAGCAGCCAACAGATTTCGCCTGGAAACACCATATATTTT
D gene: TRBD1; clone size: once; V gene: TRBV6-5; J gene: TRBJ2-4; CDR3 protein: CASRRRDRGENIQYF; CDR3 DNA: TGTGCCAGCAGACGCCGGGACAGGGGCGAAAACATTCAGTACTTC
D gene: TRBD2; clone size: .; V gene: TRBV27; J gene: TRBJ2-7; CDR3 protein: CASSPRPGRDEQYF; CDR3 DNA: TGTGCCAGCAGCCCCCGTCCCGGGAGGGACGAGCAGTACTTC
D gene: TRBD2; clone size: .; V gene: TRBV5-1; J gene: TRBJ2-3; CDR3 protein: CASSLGLAGGPEVGDTQYF; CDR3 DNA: TGCGCCAGCAGCTTGGGGCTAGCGGGAGGGCCTGAGGTGGGAGATACGCAGTATTTT
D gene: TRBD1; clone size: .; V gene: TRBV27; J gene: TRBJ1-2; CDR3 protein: CASSYAGTGDNYGYTF; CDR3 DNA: TGTGCCAGCAGCTACGCCGGGACAGGGGATAACTATGGCTACACCTTC
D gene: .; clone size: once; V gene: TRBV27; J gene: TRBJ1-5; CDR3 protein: CASREGSGNQPQHF; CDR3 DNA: TGTGCCAGCAGAGAGGGCAGTGGGAATCAGCCCCAGCATTTT
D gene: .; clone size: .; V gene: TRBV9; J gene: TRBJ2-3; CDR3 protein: CASSFRRTEDTQYF; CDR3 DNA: TGTGCCAGCAGCTTTCGTAGAACTGAAGATACGCAGTATTTT
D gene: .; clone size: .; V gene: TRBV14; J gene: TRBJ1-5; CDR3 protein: CASSQVRGSNQPQHF; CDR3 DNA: TGTGCCAGCAGCCAAGTTAGGGGCAGCAATCAGCCCCAGCATTTT
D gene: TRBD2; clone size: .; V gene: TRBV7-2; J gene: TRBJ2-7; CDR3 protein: CASSSPPSGYYEQYF; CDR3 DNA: TGTGCCAGCAGCTCCCCCCCTAGCGGATACTACGAGCAGTACTTC
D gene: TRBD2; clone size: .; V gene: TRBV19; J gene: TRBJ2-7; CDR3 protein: CASSISLAAYEQYF; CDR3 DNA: TGTGCCAGTAGTATCAGCCTAGCGGCTTACGAGCAGTACTTC
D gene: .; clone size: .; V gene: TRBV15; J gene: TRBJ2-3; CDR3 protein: CATSRDVRPGERLTDTQYF; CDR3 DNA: TGTGCCACCAGCAGAGATGTCCGACCAGGGGAAAGGCTCACAGATACGCAGTATTTT
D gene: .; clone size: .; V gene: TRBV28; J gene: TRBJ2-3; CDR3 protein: CASSYPPGSPRADTQYF; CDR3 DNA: TGTGCCAGCAGTTACCCCCCCGGGAGCCCACGGGCAGATACGCAGTATTTT
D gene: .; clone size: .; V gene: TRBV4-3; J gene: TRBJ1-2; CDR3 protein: CASSPYQGSDYGYTF; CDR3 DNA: TGCGCCAGCAGCCCCTACCAGGGATCCGACTATGGCTACACCTTC
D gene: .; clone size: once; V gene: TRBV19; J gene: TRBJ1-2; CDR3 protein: CASSRSTVYGYTF; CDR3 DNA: TGTGCCAGTAGTAGATCGACAGTATACGGCTACACCTTC
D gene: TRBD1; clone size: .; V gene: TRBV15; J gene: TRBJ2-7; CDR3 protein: CATSRVWRTGERYEQYF; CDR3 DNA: TGTGCCACCAGCAGAGTGTGGAGGACAGGGGAACGTTACGAGCAGTACTTC
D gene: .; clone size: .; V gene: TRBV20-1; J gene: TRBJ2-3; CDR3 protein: CSARDTGTQYF; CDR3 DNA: TGCAGTGCTAGAGATACGGGTACGCAGTATTTT
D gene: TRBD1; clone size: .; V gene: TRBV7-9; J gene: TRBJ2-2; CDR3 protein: CASSSIGTANTGELFF; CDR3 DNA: TGTGCCAGCAGCTCTATCGGGACAGCGAACACCGGGGAGCTGTTTTTT
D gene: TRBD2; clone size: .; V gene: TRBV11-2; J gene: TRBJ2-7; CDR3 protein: CASSLDLSGIMDEQYF; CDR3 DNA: TGTGCCAGCAGCTTAGATCTTAGCGGGATTATGGACGAGCAGTACTTC
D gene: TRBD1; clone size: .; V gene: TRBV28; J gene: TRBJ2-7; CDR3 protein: CASSLRDRAPYEQYF; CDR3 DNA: TGTGCCAGCAGTCTACGGGACAGGGCCCCCTACGAGCAGTACTTC
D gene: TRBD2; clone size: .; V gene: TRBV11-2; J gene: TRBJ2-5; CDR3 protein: CASSLDLWASGYQGETQYF; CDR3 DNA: TGTGCCAGCAGCTTAGATCTGTGGGCTAGCGGGTACCAGGGGGAGACCCAGTACTTC
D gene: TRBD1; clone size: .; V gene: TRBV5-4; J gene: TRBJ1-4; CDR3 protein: CASSLEGTGAKKLFF; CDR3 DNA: TGTGCCAGCAGCTTGGAAGGGACAGGGGCGAAAAAACTGTTTTTT
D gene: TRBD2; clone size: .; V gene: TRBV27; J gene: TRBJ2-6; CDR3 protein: CASSLWPLTSGRAGANVLTF; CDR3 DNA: TGTGCCAGCAGTTTATGGCCCCTAACTAGCGGGAGGGCTGGGGCCAACGTCCTGACTTTC
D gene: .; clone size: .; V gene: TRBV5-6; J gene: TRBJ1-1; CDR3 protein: CASSPRRGQGLTEAFF; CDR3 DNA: TGTGCCAGCAGCCCCCGTAGGGGCCAGGGCTTAACTGAAGCTTTCTTT
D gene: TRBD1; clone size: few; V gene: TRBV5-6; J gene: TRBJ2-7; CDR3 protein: CASSPGDRAENYEQYF; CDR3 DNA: TGTGCCAGCAGCCCAGGGGACAGGGCTGAGAACTACGAGCAGTACTTC
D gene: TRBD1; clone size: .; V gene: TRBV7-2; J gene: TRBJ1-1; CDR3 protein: CASSLGAQGVPNTEAFF; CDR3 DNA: TGTGCCAGCAGCTTAGGGGCACAGGGGGTTCCGAACACTGAAGCTTTCTTT
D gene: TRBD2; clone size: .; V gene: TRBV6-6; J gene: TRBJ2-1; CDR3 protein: CASIEGLAGVFNEQFF; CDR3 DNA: TGTGCCAGCATCGAAGGCCTAGCGGGAGTGTTCAATGAGCAGTTCTTC
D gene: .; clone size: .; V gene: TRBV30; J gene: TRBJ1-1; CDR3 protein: CAWALDRNTEAFF; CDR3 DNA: TGTGCCTGGGCCCTCGACAGGAACACTGAAGCTTTCTTT
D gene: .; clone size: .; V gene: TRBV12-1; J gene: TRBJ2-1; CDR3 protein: CASRGTGTSAYNEQFF; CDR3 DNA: TGTGCCAGCAGGGGCACCGGGACTAGCGCCTACAATGAGCAGTTCTTC
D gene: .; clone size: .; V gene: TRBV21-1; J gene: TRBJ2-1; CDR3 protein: CASPRGLAGVDEQFF; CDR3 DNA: TGTGCCAGCCCCAGGGGGCTAGCGGGAGTAGATGAGCAGTTCTTC